Listed here are 20 T cell receptor beta chains from one sample, sequenced in a study of blood T cells in healthy people across ages. Then a second PCR, running roughly 7 to 11 cycles, was carried out with a sample-barcoded 5' primer and a J-beta primer mix. Via MiXCR, TCRdb re-called the 5' RACE reads, giving one row per CDR3 protein. The data hold about 1.1 million distinct CDR3 sequences, with less than 45% observed a single time. Sequenced: blood. These receptors came from a man aged 18 to 30 in good health.

This chain connects TRBV30 to TRBJ2-5; 7 bases line up with TRBD2. Germline loops: CDR1 GTSNPN, CDR2 SVGIG (reference sequence). V shed 0 bases and J 2 bases; nucleotides not matched to a gene: 6. CDR3 size: 15 residues. The CDR3 reads CAWSVLGRVQETQYF. CDR3 coding DNA: TGTGCCTGGAGTGTCTTAGGGAGGGTGCAAGAGACCCAGTACTTC. The complete variable domain, with remaining parts taken from reference TRBV30 and TRBJ2-5, reads SQTIHQWPATLVQPVGSPLSLECTVEGTSNPNLYWYRQAAGRGLQLLFYSVGIGQISSEVPQNLSASRPQDRQFILSSKKLLLSDSGFYLCAWSVLGRVQETQYFGPGTRLLVL.

The chain is built from TRBV5-1 and TRBJ1-6, with a weak D call TRBD1 (5 bases). The CDR3 runs 14 residues. V gave up 5 bases and J gave up 7 bases, with 13 bases separating them. From germline, CDR1 is SGHRS and CDR2 YFSETQ. This CDR3 is CASRQDDGNSPLHF. CDR3 DNA sequence: TGCGCCAGCAGACAGGATGACGGAAATTCACCCCTCCACTTT. Full variable domain (remainder filled in from reference TRBV5-1 and TRBJ1-6): KAGVTQTPRYLIKTRGQQVTLSCSPISGHRSVSWYQQTPGQGLQFLFEYFSETQRNKGNFPGRFSGRQFSNSRSEMNVSTLELGDSALYLCASRQDDGNSPLHFGNGTRLTVT.

This clonotype came up many times. The chain recombines TRBV5-6 with TRBJ2-1; D is undetermined. Trimming removed 4 bases at V and 5 bases at J, with 4 bases between. This CDR3 comprises 11 residues. In germline, CDR1 is SGHDT, CDR2 YYEEEE. The CDR3, as DNA: TGTGCCAGCAGCAACGACAATGAGCAGTTCTTC. Translated, it gives CASSNDNEQFF.

In DNA form, the CDR3 reads TGTGCCATCTCGAAGAGTGTTGGAGATACGCAGTATTTT. This translates into CAISKSVGDTQYF. J is TRBJ2-3 and V is TRBV10-3; D not resolved. V lost 8 bases, J lost 5 bases, and 14 bases lay in between. CDR3 length equals 13 residues. The germline V gene encodes CDR1 ENHRY and CDR2 SYGVKD.

CDR3 DNA sequence: TGTGCCAGCAGCCAAGCACCGCCCCTAGCGGGGACAGATACGCAGTATTTT. Protein product: CASSQAPPLAGTDTQYF. The rearrangement links TRBV3-1 to TRBJ2-3; 9 bases are a match to TRBD2. CDR1 is LGHDT, CDR2 YNNKEL, per germline (reference sequence). The CDR3 runs 17 residues. Trimming took 1 base from V and 3 from J; bases not matched to a gene: 8.

The chain employs TRBV12-3 or TRBV12-4 and TRBJ2-3, with 7 bases aligning to TRBD2. J gave up 14 bases and V 6 bases, and 14 bases lay outside the gene matches. The length of the CDR3 is 13 residues. CDR3 protein: CASSPNGGGSRYF. In DNA form, the CDR3 reads TGTGCCAGCAGCCCTAATGGGGGGGGTTCGAGGTATTTT.

The chain has TRBV13 and TRBJ1-1, with D possibly TRBD1 on 5 matching bases. The V gene lost 4 bases and the J gene lost 10 bases, with 10 bases spanning the gap. CDR3 size: 11 residues. CDR1 and CDR2 (germline): PRHDT, FYEKMQ (reference sequence). The CDR3 DNA follows: TGTGCCAGCAGCTCAGGGCGGGGAGCTTTCTTT. This translates into CASSSGRGAFF.

The chain couples TRBV7-2 to TRBJ1-2; tentatively, D is TRBD1 (6 bases). There are 14 residues in the CDR3. Germline V gives CDR1 SGHTA, CDR2 FQGNSA. V lost 10 bases to trimming and J lost 6 bases, with 21 bases between them. As DNA, the CDR3 is TGTGCCATCCTAAAGTACGGGACAAAAGATGGCTACACCTTC. It encodes CAILKYGTKDGYTF.

This clonotype was picked up a small number of times. V gene TRBV7-2 combines with J gene TRBJ2-1; D not certain. Trimming removed 4 bases at V and 0 bases at J, with 7 bases between. From germline, CDR1 is SGHTA and CDR2 FQGNSA. This CDR3 has 14 amino acids. This chain's CDR3 is CASSSSSSYNEQFF. The CDR3 coding sequence is TGTGCCAGCAGCTCGTCGAGCTCCTACAATGAGCAGTTCTTC.

The chain is built from TRBV4-3 and TRBJ1-4; D not resolved. Germline assignment: CDR1 LGHNA and CDR2 YSLEER. V was shortened by 0 bases and J by 10 bases, with 15 bases between the two germline ends. CDR3 length: 15 amino acids. CDR3: CASSQEVQREGKLFF. In DNA form, the CDR3 reads TGCGCCAGCAGCCAAGAAGTACAACGGGAGGGAAAACTGTTTTTT.

This clonotype has just one count. This chain links TRBV7-2 with TRBJ2-2; 7 bases align to TRBD1. V lost 5 bases, J lost 4 bases, and 7 bases stayed unmatched. The CDR3 has 15 amino acids. The germline V gene encodes CDR1 SGHTA and CDR2 FQGNSA. The CDR3 bases are TGTGCCAGCAGCACAAGACAGGGACCCACCGGGGAGCTGTTTTTT. Its translation: CASSTRQGPTGELFF.

The chain carries TRBV7-2 and TRBJ2-3; D gene uncertain. Trimming shortened V by 1 base and J by 10 bases, and 9 bases separated the two germline ends. The germline V gene encodes CDR1 SGHTA and CDR2 FQGNSA. CDR3 size: 12 residues. The CDR3 DNA sequence: TGTGCCAGCAGCTTAGATAGGGAACCGCAGTATTTT. This encodes CASSLDREPQYF.

There are a few counts of this clonotype. The J gene is TRBJ2-1, the V gene TRBV14; D may be TRBD2 (6 bases). V was trimmed by 1 base and J by 9 bases, leaving 10 bases between them. Germline V gives CDR1 SGHDN, CDR2 FVKESK. This CDR3 is built from 13 residues. The CDR3 loop is CASSQVLGSEQFF. The CDR3 DNA is TGTGCCAGCAGCCAAGTACTCGGGAGTGAGCAGTTCTTC.

The chain recombines TRBV20-1 with TRBJ1-2, with 10 bases that match TRBD1. Looked up from germline, CDR1 is DFQATT and CDR2 is SNEGSKA (reference sequence). Trimming cost V 0 bases and J 4 bases; bases outside gene matches: 11. There are 17 residues in the CDR3. CDR3 coding DNA: TGCAGTGCTAGAGATCTGACAGGGGGCCTACTTGCCTATGGCTACACCTTC. Its translation: CSARDLTGGLLAYGYTF.

This clonotype was detected once. The chain couples TRBV4-1 to TRBJ2-1, with a tentative D call TRBD1 (5 bases). V lost 0 bases to trimming and J lost 0 bases, with 12 bases between them. Germline V gives CDR1 MGHRA, CDR2 YSYEKL. The CDR3 contains 17 residues. The CDR3, as DNA: TGCGCCAGCAGCCAAGATCGACGGACAAGCTCCTACAATGAGCAGTTCTTC. Its protein is CASSQDRRTSSYNEQFF.

The chain has TRBV9 and TRBJ1-2; D is perhaps TRBD1 (5 bases). Germline values: CDR1 SGDLS, CDR2 YYNGEE. The CDR3 is 15 amino acids. Trimming took 4 bases from V and 2 from J, leaving 15 bases between them. The CDR3 sequence is CASSPRQRHNYGYTF. The CDR3 DNA sequence: TGTGCCAGCAGCCCGAGACAGAGACACAACTATGGCTACACCTTC.

Written as DNA, the CDR3 is TGTGCCAGCAGGCAGACAATGAACACTGAAGCTTTCTTT. Its protein is CASRQTMNTEAFF. The chain is built from TRBV6-1 and TRBJ1-1; no clear D gene. Per the germline V gene, CDR1 is MNHNS and CDR2 is SASEGT. This CDR3 has 13 residues. V gave up 6 bases and J gave up 0 bases, with 8 bases separating them.

This clonotype was observed at least ten times. The chain is built from TRBV27 and TRBJ2-1, with 7 bases identical to TRBD2. The CDR3 consists of 15 residues. Germline values: CDR1 MNHEY, CDR2 SMNVEV (reference sequence). V lost 2 bases and J lost 7; bases outside the gene matches: 8. The CDR3: CASSLLPAGKNEQFF. For the CDR3, the DNA is TGTGCCAGCAGTTTACTTCCAGCGGGGAAAAATGAGCAGTTCTTC.

V is TRBV29-1 and J is TRBJ1-1, with D uncertain. V dropped 3 bases and J dropped 1 base, with 12 bases sitting between them. In germline, CDR1 is SQVTM, CDR2 ANQGSEA. The CDR3 loop spans 14 amino acids. CDR3 protein: CSVDWGMANTEAFF. DNA for the CDR3: TGCAGCGTTGATTGGGGAATGGCGAACACTGAAGCTTTCTTT.

The genes are TRBV30 and TRBJ2-1; D is uncertain. Germline V lookup: CDR1 GTSNPN, CDR2 SVGIG (reference sequence). CDR3 size: 14 residues. V shed 0 bases and J shed 2 bases, with 8 bases lying between them. The CDR3 protein is CAWSVRQAYNEQFF. The CDR3 nucleotides read TGTGCCTGGAGTGTACGTCAAGCCTACAATGAGCAGTTCTTC.